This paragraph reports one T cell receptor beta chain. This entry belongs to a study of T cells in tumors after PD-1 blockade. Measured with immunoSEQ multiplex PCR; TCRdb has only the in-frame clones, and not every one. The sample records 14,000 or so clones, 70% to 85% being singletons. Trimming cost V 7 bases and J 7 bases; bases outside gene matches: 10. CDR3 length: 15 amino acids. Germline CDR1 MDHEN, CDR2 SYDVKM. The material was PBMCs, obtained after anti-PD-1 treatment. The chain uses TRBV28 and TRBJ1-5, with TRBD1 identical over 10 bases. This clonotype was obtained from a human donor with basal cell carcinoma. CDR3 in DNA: TGTGCCAGCACCTACCGGGGGACAGGGGAACAGCCCCAGCATTTT. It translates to CASTYRGTGEQPQHF.